One and the same sample provided the 7 T cell receptor beta chains below, sequenced in a study of monozygotic twins with inflammatory bowel disease. Following a re-call of the 5' RACE reads, TCRdb has one entry per CDR3 protein and lacks DNA. The sample spans about 450,000 distinct CDR3 sequences; the ten largest clones claim about 2.2%. The sample taken for sequencing was blood. The receptors originated from a human donor with ulcerative colitis or Crohn's disease, or a healthy co-twin of an affected twin (not recorded which).

The rearrangement uses TRBV20-1 and TRBJ2-3; TCRdb reports TRBD1, a call that lacks DNA to check it against. The CDR3 totals 13 residues. Germline V CDR1 and CDR2: DFQATT, SNEGSKA (reference sequence). CDR3 loop: CSALQGITDTQYF.

This rearrangement joins TRBV24-1 to TRBJ2-7; without DNA, the TCRdb call of TRBD2 cannot be checked. The germline gives CDR1 KGHDR, CDR2 SFDVKD. The CDR3 runs 13 residues. CDR3 sequence: CATSDGGANEQYF.

The chain employs TRBV18 and TRBJ2-3; TCRdb designates TRBD1, a call that cannot be tested without DNA. CDR1 KGHSH and CDR2 LQKENI come from the germline V gene. The CDR3 spans 15 residues. The CDR3 here is CASSPSRDRDNTQYF.

The V call is TRBV29-1, the J call TRBJ2-7; TCRdb designates TRBD2, a call that cannot be tested without DNA. In germline, CDR1 is SQVTM, CDR2 ANQGSEA. The CDR3 contains 12 residues. CDR3 residues: CSVADLTYEQYF.

The rearrangement joins TRBV7-2 to TRBJ2-3; the D gene TCRdb calls, TRBD1, cannot be checked with no DNA. Germline lookup yields CDR1 SGHTA and CDR2 FQGNSA. This CDR3 has 15 amino acids. This chain's CDR3 is CASSLARSGADTQYF.

The V and J genes are TRBV3-1 and TRBJ2-5; TCRdb designates TRBD2, a call that cannot be tested without DNA. Looked up from germline, CDR1 is LGHDT and CDR2 is YNNKEL (reference sequence). This CDR3 is built from 15 residues. CDR3 protein: CASSQGGAFQETQYF.

The chain links TRBV14 to TRBJ2-7; TCRdb calls TRBD1, which cannot be checked without DNA. Germline loops: CDR1 SGHDN, CDR2 FVKESK. There are 17 residues in the CDR3. The CDR3 loop is CASSQDRGPLGGLTQYF.